What follows describes a single TCR beta chain. This CDR3 has 16 residues. Some clones are missing from TCRdb's copy, which holds only in-frame ones; the method was immunoSEQ multiplex PCR. The table lists approximately 67,000 clones, 70% to 90% of them singletons. The sample originates from a study of cytotoxic CD8 clonotypes in ibrutinib-treated CLL. The clonotype comes from a human donor with chronic lymphocytic leukemia. The chain carries TRBV12-2 and TRBJ2-3; the D call TRBD2 from the table was never checked on the DNA. TRBV12-2 is a listed pseudogene. Sequenced material: PBMCs, taken at disease progression, from a patient treated with ibrutinib. The CDR3 sequence is CASRLAAGGTTDTQYF. CDR3 in DNA: TGTGCAAGTCGCTTAGCGGCGGGGGGGACCACAGATACGCAGTATTTT.